This record concerns one T cell receptor (beta chain) sequence. This sample is part of a study of CD8 T cells in Susac syndrome. V dropped 2 bases and J dropped 0 bases, with 11 bases sitting between them. CDR3 length: 16 residues. The V gene's germline CDR1 is MNHEY and CDR2 SMNVEV (reference sequence). Random-hexamer reverse transcription was applied to about 0.5 to 1 ug RNA. TCRdb reprocessed the immunoSEQ multiplex PCR reads via MiXCR and lists one record per CDR3 protein. The sample has around 190,000 distinct CDR3 sequences; 95% are singletons. Source material: CD4+ T cells from PBMCs. The chain joins TRBV27 to TRBJ2-4, with a tentative D call TRBD1 (6 bases). This receptor was obtained from a human donor in good health. CDR3 DNA sequence: TGTGCCAGCAGTTTACCGGACAGCCTAGCCAAAAACATTCAGTACTTC. Its protein product is CASSLPDSLAKNIQYF.